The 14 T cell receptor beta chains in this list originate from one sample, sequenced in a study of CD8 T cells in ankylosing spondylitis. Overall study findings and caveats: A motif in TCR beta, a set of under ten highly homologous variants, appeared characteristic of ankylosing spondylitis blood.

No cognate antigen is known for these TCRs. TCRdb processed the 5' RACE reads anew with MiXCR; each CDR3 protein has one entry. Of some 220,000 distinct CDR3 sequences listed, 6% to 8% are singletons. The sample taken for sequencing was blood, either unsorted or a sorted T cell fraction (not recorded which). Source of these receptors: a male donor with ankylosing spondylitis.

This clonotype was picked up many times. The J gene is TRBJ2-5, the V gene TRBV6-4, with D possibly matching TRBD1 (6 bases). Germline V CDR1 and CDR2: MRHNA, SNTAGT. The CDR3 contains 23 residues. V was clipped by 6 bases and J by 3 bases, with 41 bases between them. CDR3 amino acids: CASRAETGSDFSMILSYEETQYF. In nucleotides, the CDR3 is TGTGCCAGCAGAGCAGAGACAGGCTCCGATTTTTCTATGATTCTCTCCTATGAAGAGACCCAGTACTTC.

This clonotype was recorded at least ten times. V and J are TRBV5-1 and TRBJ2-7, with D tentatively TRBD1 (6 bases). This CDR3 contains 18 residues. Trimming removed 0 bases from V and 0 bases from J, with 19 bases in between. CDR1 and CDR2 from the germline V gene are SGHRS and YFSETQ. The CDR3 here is CASSLGVRGPTTSYEQYF. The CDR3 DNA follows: TGCGCCAGCAGCTTGGGGGTCAGGGGTCCTACGACCTCCTACGAGCAGTACTTC.

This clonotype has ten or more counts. This CDR3 reads CASSEYAYYEQYF. The CDR3 nucleotides are TGCGCCAGCAGTGAGTATGCCTACTACGAGCAGTACTTC. This chain joins TRBV10-1 and TRBJ2-7; D gene uncertain. The CDR3 length is 13 residues. V was clipped by 1 base and J by 3 bases, with 7 bases between them. Looked up from germline, CDR1 is WNHNN and CDR2 is SYGVQD (reference sequence).

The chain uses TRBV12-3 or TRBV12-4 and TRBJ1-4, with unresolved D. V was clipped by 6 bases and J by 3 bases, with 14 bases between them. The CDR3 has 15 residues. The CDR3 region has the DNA TGTGCCAGCAGCTCTGAACTGTTGGCTAATGAAAAACTGTTTTTT. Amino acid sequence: CASSSELLANEKLFF.

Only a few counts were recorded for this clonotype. The CDR3 spells CASSAGQANTEAFF. The CDR3 DNA follows: TGTGCCAGCAGCGCCGGACAGGCGAACACTGAAGCTTTCTTT. J is TRBJ1-1 and V is TRBV9, with 7 bases aligning to TRBD1. J gave up 1 base and V 3 bases, and 3 bases lay outside the gene matches. This CDR3 contains 14 residues. The germline V gene encodes CDR1 SGDLS and CDR2 YYNGEE. The full variable domain, with the rest looked up from reference TRBV9 and TRBJ1-1, is DSGVTQTPKHLITATGQRVTLRCSPRSGDLSVYWYQQSLDQGLQFLIQYYNGEERAKGNILERFSAQQFPDLHSELNLSSLELGDSALYFCASSAGQANTEAFFGQGTRLTVV.

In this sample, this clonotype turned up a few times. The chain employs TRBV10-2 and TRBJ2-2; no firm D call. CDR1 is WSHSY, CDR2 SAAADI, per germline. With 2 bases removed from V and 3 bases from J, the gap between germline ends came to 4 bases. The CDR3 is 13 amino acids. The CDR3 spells CASSEGYTGELFF. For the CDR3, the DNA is TGCGCCAGCAGTGAGGGGTACACCGGGGAGCTGTTTTTT.

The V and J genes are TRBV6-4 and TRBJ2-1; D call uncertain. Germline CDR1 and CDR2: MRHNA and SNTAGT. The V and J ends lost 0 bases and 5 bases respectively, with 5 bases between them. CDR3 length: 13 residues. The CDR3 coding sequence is TGTGCCAGCAGTGACTCCAAACACAATGAGCAGTTCTTC. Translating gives CASSDSKHNEQFF.

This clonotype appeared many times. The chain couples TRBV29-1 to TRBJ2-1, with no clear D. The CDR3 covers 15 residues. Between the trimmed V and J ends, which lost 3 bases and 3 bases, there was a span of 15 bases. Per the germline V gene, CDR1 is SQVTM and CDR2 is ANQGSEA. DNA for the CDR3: TGCAGCGTTGATTACGTCCACCCGGGCTACAATGAGCAGTTCTTC. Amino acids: CSVDYVHPGYNEQFF.

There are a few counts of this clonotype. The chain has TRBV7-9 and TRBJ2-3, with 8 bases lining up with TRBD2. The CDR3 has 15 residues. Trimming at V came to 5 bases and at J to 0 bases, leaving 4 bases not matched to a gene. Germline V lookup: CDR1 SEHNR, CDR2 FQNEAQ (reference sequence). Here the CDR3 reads CASSLSGISTDTQYF. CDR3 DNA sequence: TGTGCCAGCAGCCTTAGCGGGATCAGCACAGATACGCAGTATTTT. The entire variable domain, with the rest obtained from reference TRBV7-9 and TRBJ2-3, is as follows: DTGVSQNPRHKITKRGQNVTFRCDPISEHNRLYWYRQTLGQGPEFLTYFQNEAQLEKSRLLSDRFSAERPKGSFSTLEIQRTEQGDSAMYLCASSLSGISTDTQYFGPGTRLTVL.

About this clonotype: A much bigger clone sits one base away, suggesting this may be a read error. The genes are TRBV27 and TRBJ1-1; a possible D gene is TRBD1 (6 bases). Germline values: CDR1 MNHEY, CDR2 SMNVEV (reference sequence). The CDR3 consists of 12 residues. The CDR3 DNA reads TGTGCCAGCAGTTATAGGGGGGCTGAAGCTTCCTTT. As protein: CASSYRGAEASF.

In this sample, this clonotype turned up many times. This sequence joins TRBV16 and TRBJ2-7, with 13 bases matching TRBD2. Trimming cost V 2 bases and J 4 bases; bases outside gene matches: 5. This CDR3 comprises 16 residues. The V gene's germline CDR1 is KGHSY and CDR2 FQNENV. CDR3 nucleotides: TGTGCCAGCAGCCAACCCCGACTAGCGGGAGGATACGAGCAGTACTTC. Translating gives CASSQPRLAGGYEQYF.

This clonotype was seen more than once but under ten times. The CDR3 sequence: CASSQVDRERDTQYF. CDR3 DNA sequence: TGTGCCAGCAGCCAGGTGGACAGGGAGAGAGATACGCAGTATTTT. The V and J genes are TRBV4-2 and TRBJ2-3, with 8 bases that match TRBD1. With 3 bases clipped from V and 5 bases from J, the junction kept 7 bases outside the gene matches. The length of the CDR3 is 15 residues. The germline gives CDR1 LGHNA, CDR2 YNFKEQ.

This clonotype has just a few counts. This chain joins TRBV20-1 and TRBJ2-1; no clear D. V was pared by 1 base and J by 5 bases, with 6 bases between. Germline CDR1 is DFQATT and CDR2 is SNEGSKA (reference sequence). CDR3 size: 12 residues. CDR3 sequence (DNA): TGCAGTGCTAGAGTAGTTAACAATGAGCAGTTCTTC. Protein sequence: CSARVVNNEQFF.

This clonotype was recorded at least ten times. The CDR3 DNA is TGCGCCAGCAGCCGTCTCACGGGGAACTCCTGGAACACCGGGGAGCTGTTTTTT. Translated, it gives CASSRLTGNSWNTGELFF. The V call is TRBV4-3, the J call TRBJ2-2, with D possibly TRBD2 on 5 matching bases. Trimming took 4 bases from V and 1 from J, leaving 19 bases between them. CDR1 and CDR2 (germline): LGHNA, YSLEER. This CDR3 has 18 residues.